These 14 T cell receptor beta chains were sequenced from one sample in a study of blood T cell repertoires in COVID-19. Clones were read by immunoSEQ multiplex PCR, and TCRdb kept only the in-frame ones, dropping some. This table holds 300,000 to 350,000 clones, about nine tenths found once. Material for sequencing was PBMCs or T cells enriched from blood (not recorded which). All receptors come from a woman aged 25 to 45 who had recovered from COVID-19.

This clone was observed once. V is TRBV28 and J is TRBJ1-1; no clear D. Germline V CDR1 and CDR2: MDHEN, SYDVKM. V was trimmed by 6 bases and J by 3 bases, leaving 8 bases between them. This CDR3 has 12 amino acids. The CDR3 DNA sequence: TGTGCCAGCAGGAGGCACGACACTGAAGCTTTCTTT. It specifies CASRRHDTEAFF.

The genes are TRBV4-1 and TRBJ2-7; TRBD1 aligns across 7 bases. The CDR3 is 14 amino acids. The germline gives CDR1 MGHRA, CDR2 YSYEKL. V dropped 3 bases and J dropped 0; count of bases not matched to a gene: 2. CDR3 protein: CASSQGQSSYEQYF. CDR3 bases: TGCGCCAGCAGCCAGGGACAGAGCTCCTACGAGCAGTACTTC.

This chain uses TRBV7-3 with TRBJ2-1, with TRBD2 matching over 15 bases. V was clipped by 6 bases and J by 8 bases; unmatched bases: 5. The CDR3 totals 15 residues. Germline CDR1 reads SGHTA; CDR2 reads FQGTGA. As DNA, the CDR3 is TGTGCCAGCAGGCGGACTAGCGGGAGGGCAGATGAGCAGTTCTTC. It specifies CASRRTSGRADEQFF.

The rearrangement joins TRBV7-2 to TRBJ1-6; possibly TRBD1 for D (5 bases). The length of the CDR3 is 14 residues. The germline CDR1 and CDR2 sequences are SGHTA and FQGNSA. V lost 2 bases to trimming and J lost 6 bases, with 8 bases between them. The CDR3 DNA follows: TGTGCCAGCAGCTTACAGCAGGGTAATTCACCCCTCCACTTT. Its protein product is CASSLQQGNSPLHF.

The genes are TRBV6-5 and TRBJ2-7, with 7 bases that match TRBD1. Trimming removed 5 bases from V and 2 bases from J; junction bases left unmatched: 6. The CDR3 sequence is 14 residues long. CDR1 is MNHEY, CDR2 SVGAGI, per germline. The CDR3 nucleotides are TGTGCCAGCAGTCTGACAGGGTTTACCTACGAGCAGTACTTC. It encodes CASSLTGFTYEQYF.

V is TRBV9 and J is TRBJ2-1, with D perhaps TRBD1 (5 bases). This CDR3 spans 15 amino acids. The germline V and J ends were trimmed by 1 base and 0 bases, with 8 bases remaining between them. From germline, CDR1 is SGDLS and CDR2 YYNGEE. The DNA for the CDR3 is TGTGCCAGCAGCGTAACAGGTAGCTCCTACAATGAGCAGTTCTTC. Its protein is CASSVTGSSYNEQFF.

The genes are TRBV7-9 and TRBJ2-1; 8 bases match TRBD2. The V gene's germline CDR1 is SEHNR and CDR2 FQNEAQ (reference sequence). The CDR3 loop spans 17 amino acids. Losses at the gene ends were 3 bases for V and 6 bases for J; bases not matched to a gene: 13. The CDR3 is CASSFFSGKGLGNEQFF. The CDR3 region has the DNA TGTGCCAGCAGCTTTTTTAGCGGGAAGGGTCTGGGCAATGAGCAGTTCTTC.

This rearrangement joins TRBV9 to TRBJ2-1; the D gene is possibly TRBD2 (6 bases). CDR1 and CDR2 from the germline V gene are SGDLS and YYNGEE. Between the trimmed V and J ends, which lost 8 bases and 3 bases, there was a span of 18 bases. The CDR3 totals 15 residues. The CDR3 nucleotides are TGTGCCAGTAACGTCGGGGGAGCCGACTACAATGAGCAGTTCTTC. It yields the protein CASNVGGADYNEQFF.

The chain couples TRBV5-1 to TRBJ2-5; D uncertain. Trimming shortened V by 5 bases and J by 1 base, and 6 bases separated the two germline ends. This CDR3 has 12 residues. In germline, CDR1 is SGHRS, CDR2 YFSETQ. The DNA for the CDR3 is TGCGCCAGCAGTCTCAGCCAAGAGACCCAGTACTTC. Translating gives CASSLSQETQYF.

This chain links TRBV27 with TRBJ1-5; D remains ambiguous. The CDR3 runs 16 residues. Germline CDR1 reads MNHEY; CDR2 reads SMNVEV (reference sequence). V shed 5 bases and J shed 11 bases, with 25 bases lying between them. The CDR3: CASSPLGGQPETTQHF. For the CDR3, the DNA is TGTGCCAGCAGTCCCCTGGGAGGCCAGCCGGAGACGACCCAGCATTTT.

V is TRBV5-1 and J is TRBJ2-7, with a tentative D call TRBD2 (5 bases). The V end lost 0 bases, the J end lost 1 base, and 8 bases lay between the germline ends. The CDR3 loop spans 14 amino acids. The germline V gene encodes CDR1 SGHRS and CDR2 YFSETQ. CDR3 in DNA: TGCGCCAGCAGCTTGGCCGGGGATTCCTACGAGCAGTACTTC. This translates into CASSLAGDSYEQYF. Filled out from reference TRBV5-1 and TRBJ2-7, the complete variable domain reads KAGVTQTPRYLIKTRGQQVTLSCSPISGHRSVSWYQQTPGQGLQFLFEYFSETQRNKGNFPGRFSGRQFSNSRSEMNVSTLELGDSALYLCASSLAGDSYEQYFGPGTRLTVT.

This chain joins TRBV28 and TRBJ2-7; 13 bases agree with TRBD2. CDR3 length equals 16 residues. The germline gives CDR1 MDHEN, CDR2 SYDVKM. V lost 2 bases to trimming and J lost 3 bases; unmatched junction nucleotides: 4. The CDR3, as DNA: TGTGCCAGCAGTTTAGCGGGGACTAGCGGGATCTACGAGCAGTACTTC. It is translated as CASSLAGTSGIYEQYF.

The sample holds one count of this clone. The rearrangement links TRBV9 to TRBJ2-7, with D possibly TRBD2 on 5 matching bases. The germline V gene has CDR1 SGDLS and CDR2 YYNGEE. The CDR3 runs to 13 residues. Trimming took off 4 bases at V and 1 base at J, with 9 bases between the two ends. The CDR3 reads CASSPSYSYEQYF. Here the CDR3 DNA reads TGTGCCAGCAGCCCTAGCTATTCCTACGAGCAGTACTTC.

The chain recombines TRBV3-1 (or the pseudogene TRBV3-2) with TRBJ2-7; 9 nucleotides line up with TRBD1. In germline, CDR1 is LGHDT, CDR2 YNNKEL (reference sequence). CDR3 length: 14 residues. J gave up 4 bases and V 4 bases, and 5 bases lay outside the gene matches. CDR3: CASSLGQGGYEQYF. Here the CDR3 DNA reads TGTGCCAGCAGCCTGGGACAGGGTGGGTACGAGCAGTACTTC.